Sequencing of this T cell receptor (beta chain) was carried out in a study of blood T cell repertoires in COVID-19. Across the study: The United States, Italy and Spain provided the acute and convalescent COVID-19 samples.

Individuals drawn from 20 to 30 US areas were roughly 18 to 89 years old. The CDR3 loop spans 16 amino acids. J was trimmed by 10 bases and V by 0 bases; bases with no gene match: 10. Looked up from germline, CDR1 is MNHEY and CDR2 is SVGAGI. The method was immunoSEQ multiplex PCR; TCRdb's version includes in-frame clones alone and lacks a portion of them. The top ten clones hold less than 5% of a sample with about 200,000 clones, 70% to 90% of them seen once. The material sequenced was PBMCs or T cells enriched from blood (not recorded which). The TCR comes from a woman aged 40 to 50 with acute COVID-19. The chain has TRBV6-5 and TRBJ2-1; TRBD2 matches 9 bases. CDR3 DNA: TGTGCCAGCAGTTACTCCTTAGGAGCGGGAGGCCGGGAGCAGTTCTTC. Its translation is CASSYSLGAGGREQFF.